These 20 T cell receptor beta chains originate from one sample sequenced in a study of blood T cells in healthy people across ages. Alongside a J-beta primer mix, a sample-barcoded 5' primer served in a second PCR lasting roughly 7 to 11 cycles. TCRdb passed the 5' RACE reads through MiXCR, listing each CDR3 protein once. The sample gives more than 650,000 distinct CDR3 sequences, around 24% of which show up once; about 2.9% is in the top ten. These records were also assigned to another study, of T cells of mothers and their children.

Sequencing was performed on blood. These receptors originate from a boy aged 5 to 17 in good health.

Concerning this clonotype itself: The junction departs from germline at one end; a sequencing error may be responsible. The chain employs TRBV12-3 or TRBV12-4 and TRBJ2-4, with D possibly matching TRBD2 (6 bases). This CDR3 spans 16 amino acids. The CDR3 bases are TGTGCCAGCAGTTTAGGAGGCGTACTAGCCAAAAACATTCAGTGCTTC. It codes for CASSLGGVLAKNIQCF.

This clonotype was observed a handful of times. CDR3 sequence: CASSPLHRSGGAQETQYF. CDR3 bases: TGTGCCAGCTCACCACTCCACCGTAGCGGGGGTGCCCAAGAGACCCAGTACTTC. The chain links TRBV18 to TRBJ2-5, with 9 bases aligning to TRBD2. The CDR3 runs 18 residues. Trimming at V came to 1 base and at J to 1 base, leaving 10 bases not matched to a gene. Germline V gene lookup returns CDR1 KGHSH and CDR2 LQKENI.

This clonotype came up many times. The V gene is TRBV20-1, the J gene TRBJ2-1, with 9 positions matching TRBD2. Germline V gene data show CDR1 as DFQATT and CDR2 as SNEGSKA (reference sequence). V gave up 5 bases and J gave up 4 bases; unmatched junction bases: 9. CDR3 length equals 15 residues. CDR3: CSAVETSGLYNEQFF. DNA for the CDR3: TGCAGTGCTGTCGAGACTAGCGGATTATACAATGAGCAGTTCTTC.

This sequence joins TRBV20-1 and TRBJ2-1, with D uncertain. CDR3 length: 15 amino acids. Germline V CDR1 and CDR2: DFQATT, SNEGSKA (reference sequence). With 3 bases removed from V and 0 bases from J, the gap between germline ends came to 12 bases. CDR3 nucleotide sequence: TGCAGTGCTAGGGCTGACTCAAGCTCCTACAATGAGCAGTTCTTC. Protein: CSARADSSSYNEQFF.

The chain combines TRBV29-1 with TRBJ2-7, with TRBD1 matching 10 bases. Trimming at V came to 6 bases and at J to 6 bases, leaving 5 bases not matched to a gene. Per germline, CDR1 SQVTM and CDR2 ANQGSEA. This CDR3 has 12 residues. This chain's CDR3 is CSVGQGGSEQYV. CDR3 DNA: TGCAGCGTCGGACAGGGGGGCTCCGAGCAGTACGTC.

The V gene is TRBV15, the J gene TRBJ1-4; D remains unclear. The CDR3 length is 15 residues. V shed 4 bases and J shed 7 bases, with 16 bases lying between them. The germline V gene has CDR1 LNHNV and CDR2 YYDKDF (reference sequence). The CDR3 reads CATSTLGMEGEKLFF. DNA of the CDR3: TGTGCCACCAGCACCCTGGGGATGGAGGGTGAAAAACTGTTTTTT.

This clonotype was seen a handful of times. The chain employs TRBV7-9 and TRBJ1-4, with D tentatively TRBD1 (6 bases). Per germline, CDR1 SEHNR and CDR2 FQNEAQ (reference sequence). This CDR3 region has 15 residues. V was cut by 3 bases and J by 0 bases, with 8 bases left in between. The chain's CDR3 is CASSFGTTTNEKLFF. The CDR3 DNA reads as TGTGCCAGCAGCTTTGGGACAACAACTAATGAAAAACTGTTTTTT.

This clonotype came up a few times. CDR3 loop: CASSEMAYEQYF. DNA for the CDR3: TGTGCCAGCAGTGAAATGGCCTACGAGCAGTACTTC. This chain connects TRBV6-1 to TRBJ2-7; D not certain. Germline assignment: CDR1 MNHNS and CDR2 SASEGT. This CDR3 spans 12 amino acids. V was shortened by 2 bases and J by 2 bases, with 4 bases between the two germline ends.

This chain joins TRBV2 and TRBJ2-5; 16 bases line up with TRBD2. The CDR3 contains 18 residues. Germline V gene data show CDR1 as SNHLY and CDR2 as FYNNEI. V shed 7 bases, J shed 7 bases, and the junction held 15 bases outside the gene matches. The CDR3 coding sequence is TGTGCCAGCACTCTGGGGACTAGCGGGGGGGCAGTATTCGGGACCCAGTACTTC. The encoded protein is CASTLGTSGGAVFGTQYF. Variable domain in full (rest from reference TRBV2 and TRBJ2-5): EPEVTQTPSHQVTQMGQEVILRCVPISNHLYFYWYRQILGQKVEFLVSFYNNEISEKSEIFDDQFSVERPDGSNFTLKIRSTKLEDSAMYFCASTLGTSGGAVFGTQYFGPGTRLLVL.

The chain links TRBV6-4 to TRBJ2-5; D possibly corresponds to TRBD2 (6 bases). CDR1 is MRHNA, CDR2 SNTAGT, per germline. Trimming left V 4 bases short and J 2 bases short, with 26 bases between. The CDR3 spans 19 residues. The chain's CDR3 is CASSVTGSYRGREQETQYF. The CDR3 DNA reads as TGTGCCAGCAGTGTCACGGGCAGCTATCGGGGGAGAGAGCAAGAGACCCAGTACTTC.

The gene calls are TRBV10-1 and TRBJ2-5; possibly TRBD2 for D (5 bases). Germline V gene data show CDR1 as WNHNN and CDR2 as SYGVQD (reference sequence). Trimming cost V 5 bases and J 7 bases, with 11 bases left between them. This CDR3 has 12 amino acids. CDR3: CASSNERGTQYF. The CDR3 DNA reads TGCGCCAGCAGTAACGAACGGGGGACCCAGTACTTC.

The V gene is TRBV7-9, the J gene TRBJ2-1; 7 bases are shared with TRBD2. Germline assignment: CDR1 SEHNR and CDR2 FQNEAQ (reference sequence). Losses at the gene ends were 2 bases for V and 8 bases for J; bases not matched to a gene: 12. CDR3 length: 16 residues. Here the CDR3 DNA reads TGTGCCAGCAGCTTATGGGGCGGGGGTATTTTGGATGAGCAGTTCTTC. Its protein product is CASSLWGGGILDEQFF.

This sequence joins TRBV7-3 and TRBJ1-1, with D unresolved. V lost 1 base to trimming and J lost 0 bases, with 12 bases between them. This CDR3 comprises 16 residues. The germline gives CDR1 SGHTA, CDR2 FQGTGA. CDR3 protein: CASSLIPATMNTEAFF. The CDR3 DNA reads TGTGCCAGCAGCTTAATACCAGCCACTATGAACACTGAAGCTTTCTTT.

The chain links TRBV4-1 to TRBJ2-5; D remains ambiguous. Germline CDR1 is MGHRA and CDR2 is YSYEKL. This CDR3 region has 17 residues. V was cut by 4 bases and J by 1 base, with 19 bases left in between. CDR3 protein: CASSRAQSGSLQETQYF. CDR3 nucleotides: TGCGCCAGCAGCCGAGCACAGTCGGGCAGCCTCCAAGAGACCCAGTACTTC.

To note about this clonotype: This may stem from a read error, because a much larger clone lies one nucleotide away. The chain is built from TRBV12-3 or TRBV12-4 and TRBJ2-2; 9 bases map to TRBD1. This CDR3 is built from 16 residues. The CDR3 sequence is CAGSLGQGQGTGELFF. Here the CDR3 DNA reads TGTGCCGGCAGTTTAGGCCAGGGACAGGGCACCGGGGAGCTGTTTTTT.

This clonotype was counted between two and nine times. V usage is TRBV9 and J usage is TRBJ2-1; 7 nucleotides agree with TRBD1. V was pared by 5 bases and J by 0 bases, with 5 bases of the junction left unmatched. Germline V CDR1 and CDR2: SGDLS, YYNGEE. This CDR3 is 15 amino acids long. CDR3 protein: CASSGQAGSYNEQFF. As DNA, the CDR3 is TGTGCCAGCAGTGGACAGGCGGGCTCCTACAATGAGCAGTTCTTC.

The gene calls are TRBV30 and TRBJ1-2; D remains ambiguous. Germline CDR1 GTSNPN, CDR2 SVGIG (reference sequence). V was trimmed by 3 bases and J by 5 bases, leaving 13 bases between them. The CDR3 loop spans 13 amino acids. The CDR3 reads CAWRLGNPYGYTF. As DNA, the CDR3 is TGTGCCTGGAGATTGGGCAACCCATATGGCTACACCTTC.

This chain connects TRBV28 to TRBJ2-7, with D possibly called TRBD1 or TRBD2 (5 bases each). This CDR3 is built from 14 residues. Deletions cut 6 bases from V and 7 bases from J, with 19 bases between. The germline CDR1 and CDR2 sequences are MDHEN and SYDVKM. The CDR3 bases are TGTGCCAGCAGACTTACTCGATCCTGGGGGGAGCAGTACTTC. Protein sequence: CASRLTRSWGEQYF. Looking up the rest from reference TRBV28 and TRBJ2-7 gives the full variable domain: DVKVTQSSRYLVKRTGEKVFLECVQDMDHENMFWYRQDPGLGLRLIYFSYDVKMKEKGDIPEGYSVSREKKERFSLILESASTNQTSMYLCASRLTRSWGEQYFGPGTRLTVT.

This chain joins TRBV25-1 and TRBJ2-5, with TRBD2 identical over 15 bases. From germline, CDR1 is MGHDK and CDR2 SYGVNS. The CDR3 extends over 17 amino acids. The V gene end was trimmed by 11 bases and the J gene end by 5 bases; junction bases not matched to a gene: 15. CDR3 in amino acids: CAGGASGTSGGTETQYF. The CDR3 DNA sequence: TGTGCCGGCGGAGCTTCCGGGACTAGCGGGGGGACTGAGACCCAGTACTTC.

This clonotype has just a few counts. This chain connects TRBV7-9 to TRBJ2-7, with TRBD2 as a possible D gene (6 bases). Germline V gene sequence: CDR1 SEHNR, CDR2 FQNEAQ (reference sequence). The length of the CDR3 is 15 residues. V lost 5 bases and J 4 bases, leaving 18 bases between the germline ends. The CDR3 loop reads CASSPLVGTSYEQYF. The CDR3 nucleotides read TGTGCCAGCAGCCCCCTGGTAGGGACTTCTTACGAGCAGTACTTC.